This passage covers 19 T cell receptor beta chains from one sample sequenced in a study of T cell changes during pregnancy in multiple sclerosis. Repertoires were generated with immunoSEQ multiplex PCR, while TCRdb's copy carries only in-frame clones and drops some. The sample contains 45,000 or so clones, around 93% of which appear only once. The starting material was CD8+ T cells from peripheral blood mononuclear cells, obtained in the second trimester of pregnancy. These receptors were obtained from a female donor with multiple sclerosis, enrolled in a pregnancy study.

The CDR3 loop is CSARTDSSAFF. For the CDR3, the DNA is TGCAGTGCTAGGACGGACAGTTCTGCTTTCTTT. V is TRBV20-1 and J is TRBJ1-1, with D perhaps TRBD1 (6 bases). Germline V gives CDR1 DFQATT, CDR2 SNEGSKA (reference sequence). The CDR3 runs 11 residues. V was clipped by 3 bases and J by 11 bases, with 13 bases between them.

The chain links TRBV13 to TRBJ2-3; TRBD2 agrees at 7 bases. CDR1 is PRHDT and CDR2 is FYEKMQ in the germline V gene (reference sequence). The CDR3 is 14 residues long. V lost 5 bases, J lost 4 bases, and 6 bases stayed unmatched. In nucleotides, the CDR3 is TGTGCCAGCAGCCTTTATACTAGCGCAGATACGCAGTATTTT. As protein: CASSLYTSADTQYF.

The chain is built from TRBV5-6 and TRBJ2-1; tentative D call: TRBD2 (6 bases). V was shortened by 7 bases and J by 2 bases, with 19 bases between the two germline ends. The CDR3 spans 16 residues. Germline lookup yields CDR1 SGHDT and CDR2 YYEEEE. CDR3 sequence (DNA): TGTGCCAGCCACCCGACGGCGCGGGGAGCCTACAATGAGCAGTTCTTC. It codes for CASHPTARGAYNEQFF.

The V gene is TRBV5-4, the J gene TRBJ2-3; TRBD1 matches at 7 bases. Germline assignment: CDR1 SGHNT and CDR2 YYREEE (reference sequence). V lost 4 bases to trimming and J lost 1 base; unmatched junction nucleotides: 6. This CDR3 is 15 amino acids long. As DNA, the CDR3 is TGTGCCAGCAGCCTAGGACAGGAGCGCACAGATACGCAGTATTTT. Protein product: CASSLGQERTDTQYF.

This chain joins TRBV4-3 and TRBJ2-1, with 10 bases identical to TRBD2. The V gene end was trimmed by 0 bases and the J gene end by 8 bases; junction bases not matched to a gene: 4. Germline V gene data show CDR1 as LGHNA and CDR2 as YSLEER. The CDR3 consists of 15 residues. CDR3 DNA: TGCGCCAGCAGCCAAGATTCTAGCGGGGGAGATGAGCAGTTCTTC. Encoded protein: CASSQDSSGGDEQFF.

The chain is built from TRBV9 and TRBJ1-2; TRBD1 matches at 7 bases. This CDR3 comprises 15 residues. Trimming at V came to 0 bases and at J to 4 bases, leaving 6 bases not matched to a gene. The germline V gene encodes CDR1 SGDLS and CDR2 YYNGEE. CDR3 sequence (DNA): TGTGCCAGCAGCGTAGCGAGACAGGGAGGCTATGGCTACACCTTC. It translates to CASSVARQGGYGYTF.

This clone has only one observation. The chain couples TRBV27 to TRBJ1-5; 7 bases agree with TRBD1. Germline trimming cut 3 bases from V and 0 bases from J; bases unmatched to any gene: 8. The CDR3 consists of 17 residues. Germline V gene data show CDR1 as MNHEY and CDR2 as SMNVEV (reference sequence). In DNA, the CDR3 is TGTGCCAGCAGTTTCCTCGGACAGGAGGGTAGCAATCAGCCCCAGCATTTT. The encoded protein is CASSFLGQEGSNQPQHF.

This clone has a single count. The chain has TRBV7-9 and TRBJ1-2, with 10 nucleotides matching TRBD1. The germline gives CDR1 SEHNR, CDR2 FQNEAQ (reference sequence). The CDR3 has 15 amino acids. V shed 6 bases and J 2 bases; nucleotides not matched to a gene: 6. As DNA, the CDR3 is TGTGCCAGCAGACTAGGACAGGGGGAGAACTATGGCTACACCTTC. Protein sequence: CASRLGQGENYGYTF.

The chain recombines TRBV30 with TRBJ2-3, with D perhaps matching TRBD1 (5 bases). Germline CDR1 reads GTSNPN; CDR2 reads SVGIG (reference sequence). The V end lost 1 base, the J end lost 1 base, and 9 bases lay between the germline ends. This CDR3 has 14 residues. CDR3 amino acids: CAWSDQGGTDTQYF. As DNA, the CDR3 is TGTGCCTGGAGTGATCAGGGTGGCACAGATACGCAGTATTTT.

The V gene is TRBV19, the J gene TRBJ1-1; D possibly corresponds to TRBD1 (6 bases). CDR3 length: 12 amino acids. Trimming removed 3 bases at V and 6 bases at J, with 8 bases between. Germline lookup yields CDR1 LNHDA and CDR2 SQIVND (reference sequence). The CDR3: CASSIGGPEAFF. The CDR3 DNA is TGTGCCAGTAGTATTGGGGGCCCTGAAGCTTTCTTT.

This chain links TRBV4-3 with TRBJ1-1, with a weak D call TRBD1 (5 bases). V lost 0 bases and J lost 8, with 16 bases in between. The CDR3 extends over 15 amino acids. Germline V gene data show CDR1 as LGHNA and CDR2 as YSLEER. CDR3 coding DNA: TGCGCCAGCAGCCAAGATGACAGTTGGTCGCAAGAAGCTTTCTTT. The encoded protein is CASSQDDSWSQEAFF.

This rearrangement joins TRBV4-3 to TRBJ2-7; D not certain. Germline V gives CDR1 LGHNA, CDR2 YSLEER. V gave up 1 base and J gave up 3 bases, with 7 bases separating them. This CDR3 region has 13 residues. CDR3 sequence reads: CASSQGLSYEQYF. In DNA form, the CDR3 reads TGCGCCAGCAGCCAAGGACTGAGCTACGAGCAGTACTTC.

The chain couples TRBV4-1 to TRBJ2-1; 15 bases match TRBD2. Per germline, CDR1 MGHRA and CDR2 YSYEKL. The CDR3 contains 21 residues. Trimming took 3 bases from V and 7 from J; bases not matched to a gene: 19. The DNA of the CDR3 is TGCGCCAGCAGCCACCCTTCGACCGGGACTAGCGGGGGGCCGGGGGGGAATGAGCAGTTCTTC. Encoded protein: CASSHPSTGTSGGPGGNEQFF.

The V and J genes are TRBV2 and TRBJ1-5, with D possibly matching TRBD1 (6 bases). Looked up from germline, CDR1 is SNHLY and CDR2 is FYNNEI. The CDR3 runs 15 residues. Trimming took 4 bases from V and 5 from J, leaving 15 bases between them. The CDR3 loop is CASSVSQGMDQPQHF. In DNA form, the CDR3 reads TGTGCCAGCAGTGTTTCCCAGGGGATGGATCAGCCCCAGCATTTT.

The chain links TRBV6-5 to TRBJ1-1; the D is unclear. V gave up 5 bases and J gave up 5 bases, with 12 bases separating them. Germline V gives CDR1 MNHEY, CDR2 SVGAGI. The CDR3 is 13 residues long. CDR3 sequence: CASSEGPRTEAFF. The CDR3 region has the DNA TGTGCCAGCAGTGAGGGCCCAAGGACTGAAGCTTTCTTT.

The V gene is TRBV11-3, the J gene TRBJ2-1; weak D call: TRBD1 (5 bases). The length of the CDR3 is 18 residues. Germline-derived CDR1 and CDR2 are SGHNT and YENEEA. V dropped 3 bases and J dropped 0 bases, with 18 bases sitting between them. The CDR3 bases are TGTGCCAGCAGCTTGGGGCAGGGCAGCCCCAGCTCCTACAATGAGCAGTTCTTC. The encoded protein is CASSLGQGSPSSYNEQFF.

The rearrangement uses TRBV9 and TRBJ1-2; D is uncertain. Trimming pared 3 bases from V and 8 bases from J, leaving 11 bases between. Looked up from germline, CDR1 is SGDLS and CDR2 is YYNGEE. CDR3 size: 12 residues. The CDR3 sequence: CASSGSTAGYTF. The CDR3 DNA reads as TGTGCCAGCAGCGGGAGCACTGCCGGCTACACCTTC.

The rearrangement joins TRBV9 to TRBJ2-5; TRBD2 is a possible D gene (6 bases). The DNA end is a closer match to TRBJ2-7, so the J assignment may be wrong. Germline CDR1 reads SGDLS; CDR2 reads YYNGEE. This CDR3 region has 14 residues. The CDR3, as DNA: TGTGCCAGCAGCCCCGAGGCGGGGTCCTACGAGCAGTACTTC. Amino acids: CASSPEAGSYEQYF.

This chain joins TRBV7-6 and TRBJ2-1; TRBD2 matches 12 bases. CDR3 size: 15 residues. Trimming took 5 bases from V and 4 from J; bases not matched to a gene: 3. Germline V gives CDR1 SGHVS, CDR2 FNYEAQ. Here the CDR3 reads CASSTSGGLYNEQFF. For the CDR3, the DNA is TGTGCCAGCAGCACTAGCGGGGGGCTATACAATGAGCAGTTCTTC.